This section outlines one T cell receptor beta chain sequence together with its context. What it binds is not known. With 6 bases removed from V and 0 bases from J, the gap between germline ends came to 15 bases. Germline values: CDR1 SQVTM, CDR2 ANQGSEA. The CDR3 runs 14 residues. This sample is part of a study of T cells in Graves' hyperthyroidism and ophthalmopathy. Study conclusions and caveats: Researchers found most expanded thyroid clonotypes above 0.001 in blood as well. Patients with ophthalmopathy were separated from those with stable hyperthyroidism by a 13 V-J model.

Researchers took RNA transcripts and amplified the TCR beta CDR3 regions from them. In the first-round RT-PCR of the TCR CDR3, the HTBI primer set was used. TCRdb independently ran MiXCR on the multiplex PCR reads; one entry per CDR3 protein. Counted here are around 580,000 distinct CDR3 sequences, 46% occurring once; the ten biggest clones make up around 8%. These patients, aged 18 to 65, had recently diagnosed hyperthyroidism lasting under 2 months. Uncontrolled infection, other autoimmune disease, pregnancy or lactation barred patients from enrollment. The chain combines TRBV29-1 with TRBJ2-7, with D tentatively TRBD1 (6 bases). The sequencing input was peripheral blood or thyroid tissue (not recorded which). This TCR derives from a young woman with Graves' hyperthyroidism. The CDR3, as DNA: TGCAGCGTGCAACCCAGGGGACGCTCCTACGAGCAGTACTTC. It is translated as CSVQPRGRSYEQYF.